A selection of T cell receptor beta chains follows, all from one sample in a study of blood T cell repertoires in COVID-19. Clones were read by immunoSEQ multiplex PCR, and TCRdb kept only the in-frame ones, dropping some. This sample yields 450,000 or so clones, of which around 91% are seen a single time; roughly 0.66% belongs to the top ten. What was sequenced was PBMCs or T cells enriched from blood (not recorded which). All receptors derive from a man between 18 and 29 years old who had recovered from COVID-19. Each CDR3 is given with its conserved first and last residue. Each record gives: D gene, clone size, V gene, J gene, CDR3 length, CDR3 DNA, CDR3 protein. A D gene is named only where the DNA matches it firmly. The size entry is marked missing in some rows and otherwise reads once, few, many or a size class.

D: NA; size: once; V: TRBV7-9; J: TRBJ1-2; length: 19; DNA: TGTGCCAGCAGCTTATTTTCGAGTGGTCTAGCTGGGGAACACTATGGCTACACCTTC; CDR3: CASSLFSSGLAGEHYGYTF
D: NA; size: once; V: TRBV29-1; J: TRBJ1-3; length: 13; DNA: TGCAGCGTTACCGGGGAAGCTGGAAACACCATATATTTT; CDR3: CSVTGEAGNTIYF
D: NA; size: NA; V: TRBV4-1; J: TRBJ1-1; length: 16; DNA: TGCGCCAGCAGCCAACTGCTTTTCGGACAGAACACTGAAGCTTTCTTT; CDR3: CASSQLLFGQNTEAFF
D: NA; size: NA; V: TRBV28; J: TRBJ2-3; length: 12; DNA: TGTGCCAGCAGCCGCACTAGCTCGGCGCAGTATTTT; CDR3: CASSRTSSAQYF
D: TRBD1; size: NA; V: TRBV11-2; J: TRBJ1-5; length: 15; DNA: TGTGCCAGCAGCTGGGGACAGGGCCTCAATCAGCCCCAGCATTTT; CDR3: CASSWGQGLNQPQHF
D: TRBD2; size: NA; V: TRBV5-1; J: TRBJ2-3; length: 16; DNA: TGCGCCAGCAGATTCCTAAGCGGGAGGGGTACAGATACGCAGTATTTT; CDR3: CASRFLSGRGTDTQYF
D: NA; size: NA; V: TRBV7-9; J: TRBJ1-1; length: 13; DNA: TGTGCCAGCAGCGCCACAACAAACACTGAAGCTTTCTTT; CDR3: CASSATTNTEAFF
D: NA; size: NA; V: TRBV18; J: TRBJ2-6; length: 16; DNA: TGTGCCAGCTCACCACTCGGAGGGTCTGGGGCCAACGTCCTGACTTTC; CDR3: CASSPLGGSGANVLTF
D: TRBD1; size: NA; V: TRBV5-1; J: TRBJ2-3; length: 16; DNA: TGCGCCAGCAGCTTTGGACAGGGCGCTAGCACAGATACGCAGTATTTT; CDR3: CASSFGQGASTDTQYF
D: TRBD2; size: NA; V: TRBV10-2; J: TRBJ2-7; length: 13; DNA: TGCGCCAGCAGTTTGGGGGGAGGGGACGAGCAGTACTTC; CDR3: CASSLGGGDEQYF
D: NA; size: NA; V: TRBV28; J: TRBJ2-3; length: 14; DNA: TGTGCCAGCAAGGGGGTTACAAGCACAGATACGCAGTATTTT; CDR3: CASKGVTSTDTQYF
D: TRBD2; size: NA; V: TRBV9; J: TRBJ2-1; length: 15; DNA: TGTGCCAGCAGTGGGACTAGCGGGACCTACAATGAGCAGTTCTTC; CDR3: CASSGTSGTYNEQFF
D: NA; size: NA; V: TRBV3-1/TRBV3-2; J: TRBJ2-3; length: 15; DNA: TGTGCCAGCAGCCAAGCCGCGGGGTGGATAGATACGCAGTATTTT; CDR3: CASSQAAGWIDTQYF
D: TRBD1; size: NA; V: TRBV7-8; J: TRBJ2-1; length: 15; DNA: TGTGCCAGCAGCCCCCAGGGGGCCTCCTACAATGAGCAGTTCTTC; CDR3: CASSPQGASYNEQFF
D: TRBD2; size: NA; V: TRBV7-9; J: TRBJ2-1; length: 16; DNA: TGTGCCAGCAGCTTACGCGGGGGTCTGCTCTACAATGAGCAGTTCTTC; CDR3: CASSLRGGLLYNEQFF
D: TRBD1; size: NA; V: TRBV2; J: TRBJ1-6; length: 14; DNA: TGTGCCAGCAGTGATGACAGGGGTTCCTCACCCCTCCACTTT; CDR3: CASSDDRGSSPLHF
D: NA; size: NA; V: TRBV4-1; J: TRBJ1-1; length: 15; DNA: TGCGCCAGCAGCCAAGGTCTGGGGCCGGGCACTGAAGCTTTCTTT; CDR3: CASSQGLGPGTEAFF
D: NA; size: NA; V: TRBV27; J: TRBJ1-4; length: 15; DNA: TGTGCCAGCAGTTTATCAGAGGGTCCGAATGAAAAACTGTTTTTT; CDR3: CASSLSEGPNEKLFF
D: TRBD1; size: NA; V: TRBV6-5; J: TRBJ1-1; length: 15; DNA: TGTGCCAGCAGTCAGGGGGACAGGGGGAGCACTGAAGCTTTCTTT; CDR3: CASSQGDRGSTEAFF
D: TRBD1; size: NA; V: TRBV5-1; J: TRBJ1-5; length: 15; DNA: TGCGCCAGCAGCTTGGGACAGGGCGGCAGCCAGCCCCAGCATTTT; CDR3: CASSLGQGGSQPQHF
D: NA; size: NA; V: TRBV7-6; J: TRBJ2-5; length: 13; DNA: TGTGCCAGCAGCTTTAGCCTGACGGAGACCCAGTACTTC; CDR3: CASSFSLTETQYF
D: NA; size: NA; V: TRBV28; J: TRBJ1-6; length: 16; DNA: TGTGCCAGCAGTTCCATGAGGCACAGGGAATATTCACCCCTCCACTTT; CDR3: CASSSMRHREYSPLHF
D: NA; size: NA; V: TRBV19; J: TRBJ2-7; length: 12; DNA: TGTGCCAGTCTAGGCGGAGGGCTCGAGCAGTACTTC; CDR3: CASLGGGLEQYF